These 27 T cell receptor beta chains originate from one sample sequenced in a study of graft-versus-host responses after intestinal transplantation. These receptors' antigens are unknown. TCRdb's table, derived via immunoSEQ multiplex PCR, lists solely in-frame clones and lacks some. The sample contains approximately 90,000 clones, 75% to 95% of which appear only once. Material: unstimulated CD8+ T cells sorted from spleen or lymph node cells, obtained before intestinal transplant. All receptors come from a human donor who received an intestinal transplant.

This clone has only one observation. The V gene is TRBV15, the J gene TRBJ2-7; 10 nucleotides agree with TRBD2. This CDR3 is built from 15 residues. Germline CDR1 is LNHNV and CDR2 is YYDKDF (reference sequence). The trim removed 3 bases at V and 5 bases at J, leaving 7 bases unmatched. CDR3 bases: TGTGCCACCAGCAGTCAACCTAGCGGGAGCGACGAGCAGTACTTC. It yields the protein CATSSQPSGSDEQYF.

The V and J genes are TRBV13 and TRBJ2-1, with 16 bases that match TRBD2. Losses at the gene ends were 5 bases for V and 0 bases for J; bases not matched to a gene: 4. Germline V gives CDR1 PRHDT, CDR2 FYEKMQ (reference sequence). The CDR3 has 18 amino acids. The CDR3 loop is CASSQGLAGGGSYNEQFF. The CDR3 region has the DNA TGTGCCAGCAGCCAGGGACTAGCGGGAGGGGGCTCCTACAATGAGCAGTTCTTC.

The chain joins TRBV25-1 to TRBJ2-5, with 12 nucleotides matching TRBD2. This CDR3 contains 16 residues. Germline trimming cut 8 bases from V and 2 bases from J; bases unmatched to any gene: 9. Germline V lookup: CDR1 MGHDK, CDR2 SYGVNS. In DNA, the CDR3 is TGTGCCAGCCTTGATTACCTAGCGGGAGGGCAAGAGACCCAGTACTTC. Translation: CASLDYLAGGQETQYF.

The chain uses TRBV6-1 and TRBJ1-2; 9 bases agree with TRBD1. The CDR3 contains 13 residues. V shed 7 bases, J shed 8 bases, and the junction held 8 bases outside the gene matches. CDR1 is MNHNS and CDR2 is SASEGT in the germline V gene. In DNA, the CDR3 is TGTGCCAGCACCCCGGGACAGGGAAACGGCTACACCTTC. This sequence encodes CASTPGQGNGYTF.

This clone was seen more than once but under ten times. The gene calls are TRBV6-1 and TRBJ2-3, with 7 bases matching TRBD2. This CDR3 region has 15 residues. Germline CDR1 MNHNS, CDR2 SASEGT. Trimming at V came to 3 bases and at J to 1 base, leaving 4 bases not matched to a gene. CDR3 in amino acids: CASSEMAGGTDTQYF. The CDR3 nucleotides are TGTGCCAGCAGTGAGATGGCGGGAGGCACAGATACGCAGTATTTT.

The CDR3 DNA sequence: TGTGCCAGCGGCAGGGATGACTATGGCTACACCTTC. Its translation is CASGRDDYGYTF. The V gene is TRBV6-5, the J gene TRBJ1-2; D perhaps matches TRBD1 (5 bases). V lost 8 bases to trimming and J lost 3 bases, with 10 bases between them. From germline, CDR1 is MNHEY and CDR2 SVGAGI. The CDR3 has 12 amino acids.

The CDR3 DNA is TGTGCCAGCAGTTACGCGGCTAGCGGGGGTTACGAGCAGTACTTC. This translates into CASSYAASGGYEQYF. The V and J genes are TRBV6-5 and TRBJ2-7; 10 bases fit TRBD2. CDR3 size: 15 residues. Germline lookup yields CDR1 MNHEY and CDR2 SVGAGI. The junction had 5 bases not matched to a gene; V was cut back by 2 bases and J by 4 bases.

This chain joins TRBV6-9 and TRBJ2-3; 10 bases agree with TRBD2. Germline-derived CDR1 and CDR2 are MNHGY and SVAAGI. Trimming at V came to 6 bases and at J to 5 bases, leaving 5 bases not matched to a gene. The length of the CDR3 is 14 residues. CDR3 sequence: CASSERGGQDTQYF. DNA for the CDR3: TGTGCCAGCAGCGAGCGGGGGGGCCAAGATACGCAGTATTTT.

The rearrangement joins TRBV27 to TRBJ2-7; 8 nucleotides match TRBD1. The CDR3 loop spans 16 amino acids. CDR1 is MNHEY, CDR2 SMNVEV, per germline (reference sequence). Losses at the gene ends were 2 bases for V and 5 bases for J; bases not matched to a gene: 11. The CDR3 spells CASSLQRTGNGDEQYF. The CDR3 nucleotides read TGTGCCAGCAGTTTACAAAGGACAGGGAATGGAGACGAGCAGTACTTC.

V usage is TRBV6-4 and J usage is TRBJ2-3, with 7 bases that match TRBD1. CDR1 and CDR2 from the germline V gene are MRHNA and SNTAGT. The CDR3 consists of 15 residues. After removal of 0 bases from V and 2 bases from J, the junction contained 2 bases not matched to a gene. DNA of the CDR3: TGTGCCAGCAGTGACTCGGGACAGAACACAGATACGCAGTATTTT. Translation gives CASSDSGQNTDTQYF.

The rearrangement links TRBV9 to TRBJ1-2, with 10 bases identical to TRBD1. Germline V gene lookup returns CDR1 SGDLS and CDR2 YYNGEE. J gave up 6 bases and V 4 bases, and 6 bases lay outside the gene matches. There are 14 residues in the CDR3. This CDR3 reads CASSLTGTGDGYTF. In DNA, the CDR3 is TGTGCCAGCAGCTTAACCGGGACAGGGGATGGCTACACCTTC.

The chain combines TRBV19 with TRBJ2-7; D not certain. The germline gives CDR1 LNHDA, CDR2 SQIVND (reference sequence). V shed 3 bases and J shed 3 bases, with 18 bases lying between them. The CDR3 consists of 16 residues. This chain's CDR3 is CASSMADVLGDYEQYF. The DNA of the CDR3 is TGTGCCAGTAGTATGGCGGACGTTCTCGGCGACTACGAGCAGTACTTC.

Here the CDR3 DNA reads TGTGCCAGCAGCTTATGGAGCGGGGCCTACGAGCAGTACTTC. It specifies CASSLWSGAYEQYF. This chain joins TRBV11-2 and TRBJ2-7; the match to TRBD2 covers 7 bases. Per the germline V gene, CDR1 is SGHAT and CDR2 is FQNNGV. Trimming cost V 2 bases and J 2 bases; bases outside gene matches: 3. This CDR3 contains 14 residues.

CDR3 in amino acids: CASSEDREDTEAFF. As DNA, the CDR3 is TGTGCCAGCAGTGAGGACAGGGAAGACACTGAAGCTTTCTTT. The chain couples TRBV6-1 to TRBJ1-1, with 8 nucleotides matching TRBD1. The CDR3 totals 14 residues. V shed 3 bases, J shed 3 bases, and the junction held 3 bases outside the gene matches. CDR1 is MNHNS and CDR2 is SASEGT in the germline V gene.

The CDR3, as DNA: TGCAGCGTTGGGAAGGTGTGGAATGAAAAACTGTTTTTT. Its protein product is CSVGKVWNEKLFF. The gene calls are TRBV29-1 and TRBJ1-4; D is uncertain. V dropped 4 bases and J dropped 5 bases, with 11 bases sitting between them. The CDR3 is 13 amino acids. CDR1 and CDR2 from the germline V gene are SQVTM and ANQGSEA.

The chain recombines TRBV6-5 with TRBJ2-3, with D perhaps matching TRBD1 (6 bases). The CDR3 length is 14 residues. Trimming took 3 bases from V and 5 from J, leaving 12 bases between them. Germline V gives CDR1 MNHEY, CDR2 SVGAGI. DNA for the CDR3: TGTGCCAGCAGTTATACCAGGGGTGGAGATACGCAGTATTTT. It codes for CASSYTRGGDTQYF.

CDR3 sequence reads: CASSQEGQTLGTEAFF. The CDR3 nucleotides read TGCGCCAGCAGCCAGGAGGGACAGACCCTAGGGACTGAAGCTTTCTTT. The V and J genes are TRBV4-1 and TRBJ1-1; 7 bases align to TRBD1. The length of the CDR3 is 16 residues. CDR1 is MGHRA, CDR2 YSYEKL, per germline. Trimming removed 3 bases from V and 5 bases from J; junction bases left unmatched: 12.

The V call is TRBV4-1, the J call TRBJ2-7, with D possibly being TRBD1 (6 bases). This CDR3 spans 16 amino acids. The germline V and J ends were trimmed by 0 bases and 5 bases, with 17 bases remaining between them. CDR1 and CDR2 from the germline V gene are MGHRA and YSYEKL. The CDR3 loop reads CASSQEKGQRGDEQYF. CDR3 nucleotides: TGCGCCAGCAGCCAAGAAAAAGGACAGAGGGGCGACGAGCAGTACTTC.

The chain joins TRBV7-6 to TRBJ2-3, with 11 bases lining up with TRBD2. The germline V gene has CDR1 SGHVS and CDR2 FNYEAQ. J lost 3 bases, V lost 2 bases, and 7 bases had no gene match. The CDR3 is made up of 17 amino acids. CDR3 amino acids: CASSLIAGTSGTDTQYF. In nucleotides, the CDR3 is TGTGCCAGCAGCTTAATAGCCGGGACTAGCGGAACAGATACGCAGTATTTT.

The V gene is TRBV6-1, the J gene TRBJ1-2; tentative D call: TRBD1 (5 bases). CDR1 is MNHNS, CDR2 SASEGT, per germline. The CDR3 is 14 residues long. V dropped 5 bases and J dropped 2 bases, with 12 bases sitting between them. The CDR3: CASSYQAGNYGYTF. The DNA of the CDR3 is TGTGCCAGCAGTTATCAAGCAGGGAACTATGGCTACACCTTC.

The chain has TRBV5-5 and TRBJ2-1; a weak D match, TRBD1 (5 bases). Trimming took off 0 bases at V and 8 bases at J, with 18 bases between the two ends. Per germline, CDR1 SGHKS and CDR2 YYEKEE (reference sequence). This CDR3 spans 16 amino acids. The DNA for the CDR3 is TGTGCCAGCAGCTTGGTCCAGGGTTTAGTTGGCGATGAGCAGTTCTTC. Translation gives CASSLVQGLVGDEQFF.

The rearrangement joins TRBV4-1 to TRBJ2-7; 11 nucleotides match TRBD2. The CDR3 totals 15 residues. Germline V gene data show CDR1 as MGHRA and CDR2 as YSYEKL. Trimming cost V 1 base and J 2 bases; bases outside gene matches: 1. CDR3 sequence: CASSQATSGTYEQYF. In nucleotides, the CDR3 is TGCGCCAGCAGCCAAGCGACTAGCGGGACCTACGAGCAGTACTTC.

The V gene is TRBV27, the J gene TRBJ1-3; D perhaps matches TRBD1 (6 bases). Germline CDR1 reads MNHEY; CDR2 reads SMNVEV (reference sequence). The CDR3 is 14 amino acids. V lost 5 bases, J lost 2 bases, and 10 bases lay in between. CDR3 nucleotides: TGTGCCAGCAGTCCAGGGGTGGCTGGAAACACCATATATTTT. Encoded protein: CASSPGVAGNTIYF.

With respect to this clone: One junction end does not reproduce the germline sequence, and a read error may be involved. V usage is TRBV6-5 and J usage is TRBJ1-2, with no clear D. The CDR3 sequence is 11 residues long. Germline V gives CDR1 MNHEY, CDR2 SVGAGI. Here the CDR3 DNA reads TGTGCCAGCAGTGAATCCACTGGGGAATCCTTC. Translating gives CASSESTGESF.

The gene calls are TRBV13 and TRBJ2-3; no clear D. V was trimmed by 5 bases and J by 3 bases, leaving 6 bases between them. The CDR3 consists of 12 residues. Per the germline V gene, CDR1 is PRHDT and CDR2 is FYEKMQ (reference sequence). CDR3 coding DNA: TGTGCCAGCAGCCGAGGAACAGATACGCAGTATTTT. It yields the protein CASSRGTDTQYF.

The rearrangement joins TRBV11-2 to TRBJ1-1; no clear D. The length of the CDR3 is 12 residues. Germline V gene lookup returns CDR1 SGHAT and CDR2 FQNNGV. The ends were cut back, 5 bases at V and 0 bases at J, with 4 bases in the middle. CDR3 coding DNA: TGTGCCAGCAGCCAGATGAACACTGAAGCTTTCTTT. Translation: CASSQMNTEAFF.

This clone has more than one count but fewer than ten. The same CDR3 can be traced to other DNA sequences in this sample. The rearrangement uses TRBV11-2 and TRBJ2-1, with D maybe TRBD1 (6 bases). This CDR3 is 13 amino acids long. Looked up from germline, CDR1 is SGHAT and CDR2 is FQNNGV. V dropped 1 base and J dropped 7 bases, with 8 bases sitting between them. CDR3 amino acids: CASSLAQGNEQFF. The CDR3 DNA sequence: TGTGCCAGCAGCTTAGCACAGGGAAATGAGCAGTTCTTC.